This TCR beta chain came from a study of CD8 T cells in Susac syndrome. The germline gives CDR1 LGHDT, CDR2 YNNKEL (reference sequence). The CDR3 runs to 14 residues. V was trimmed by 3 bases and J by 6 bases, leaving 15 bases between them. Random-hexamer reverse transcription was applied to roughly 0.5 to 1 ug RNA. MiXCR, run by TCRdb on the immunoSEQ multiplex PCR reads, gives a single entry per CDR3 protein. The table lists 150,000 to 200,000 distinct CDR3 sequences, 91% of them singletons. The V gene is TRBV3-1, the J gene TRBJ2-7; the D gene is possibly TRBD1 (6 bases). Material: CD4+ T cells from PBMCs. The receptor was derived from a human donor with Susac syndrome. CDR3 in DNA: TGTGCCAGCAGCCACTACAGGGACGTAGGCGAGCAGTACTTC. Amino acids: CASSHYRDVGEQYF.